This TCR beta chain emerged from a study of T cell repertoires in cytomegalovirus infection. Study-wide results and caveats: Predominance within the ex vivo response was attributable to HLA-C-restricted CMV-specific TCR beta clonotypes.

This clonotype showed up just a few times. Its specificity is unknown. TCRdb recomputed calls from the reads with MiXCR, one row per CDR3 protein. This sample carries fewer than 350,000 distinct CDR3 sequences, under 35% of them seen once, and the ten largest clones take 20%. The V end was cut by 4 bases, the J end by 0 bases, with 17 bases between. Germline CDR1 reads MDHEN; CDR2 reads SYDVKM. The CDR3 covers 17 residues. The J gene is TRBJ2-3, the V gene TRBV28; D is undetermined. This specimen consisted of cultured PBMCs, obtained from culture after CMV antigen stimulation. The sequence came from a human donor in good health (CMV status not recorded). Some clones in this sample may be carry-over from other donors' samples. The CDR3 loop is CASSWPLRQESTDTQYF. The CDR3 nucleotides read TGTGCCAGCAGTTGGCCTCTCAGGCAGGAGAGCACAGATACGCAGTATTTT. Complete variable domain (other parts from reference TRBV28 and TRBJ2-3): DVKVTQSSRYLVKRTGEKVFLECVQDMDHENMFWYRQDPGLGLRLIYFSYDVKMKEKGDIPEGYSVSREKKERFSLILESASTNQTSMYLCASSWPLRQESTDTQYFGPGTRLTVL.